This record covers a single TCR beta chain. V lost 1 base and J lost 6; bases outside the gene matches: 12. Germline lookup yields CDR1 LGHNA and CDR2 YSLEER. This CDR3 has 18 amino acids. Sequencing used immunoSEQ multiplex PCR; TCRdb keeps in-frame clones, though not all of them. The sample consists of fewer than 200,000 clones, roughly 86% of them appearing once. The sample comes from a study of blood T cell repertoires in COVID-19. The chain couples TRBV4-3 to TRBJ1-6, with TRBD1 matching over 7 bases. Source material: peripheral blood. The sequence was obtained from a middle-aged man who had recovered from COVID-19. CDR3 nucleotides: TGCGCCAGCAGCCAAGTAATTTCGGCAGGGGGGATTAATTCACCCCTCCACTTT. Amino acid sequence: CASSQVISAGGINSPLHF.